Listed below are T cell receptor beta chains from one sample, sequenced in a study of chemoradiotherapy in HPV16-positive cancers. Data came from immunoSEQ multiplex PCR; TCRdb stores just in-frame clones and leaves some out. The data show about 4,900 clones, 90% to 97% seen once. Sequencing was performed on tumor tissue, taken from a patient who underwent chemoradiotherapy. Receptors were obtained from a human donor with HPV-associated anogenital cancer. CDR3s include the opening cysteine and the closing phenylalanine or tryptophan. Fields, in order: clone size, V gene, D gene, J gene, CDR3 DNA, CDR3 protein. D genes are given only for firm matches. The size field is filled for only some rows; it gives once, few, many or a size class.

NA,TRBV5-5,TRBD1,TRBJ2-7,TGTGCCAGCAGCACCCCGGGACAGGTTATAGGTTACGAGCAGTACTTC,CASSTPGQVIGYEQYF
NA,TRBV6-5,NA,TRBJ2-6,TGTGCCAGCAGTTACTCGGTCGGCCCCACCAACGTCCTGACTTTC,CASSYSVGPTNVLTF
NA,TRBV5-4,NA,TRBJ2-7,TGTGCCAGCAGCTTGATGGACAGATCCTACGAGCAGTACTTC,CASSLMDRSYEQYF
NA,TRBV2,NA,TRBJ2-5,TGTGCCAGCATGTACTCCCCCCAAGAGACCCAGTACTTC,CASMYSPQETQYF
NA,TRBV21-1,NA,TRBJ1-1,TGTGCCAGCAGCATGGGACAGGGGGGCGAGAACACTGAAGCTTTCTTT,CASSMGQGGENTEAFF
NA,TRBV5-1,TRBD1,TRBJ1-5,TGCGCCAGCAGCTTGACAGGGGGCGACGGACAGCCCCAGCATTTT,CASSLTGGDGQPQHF
NA,TRBV28,NA,TRBJ2-2,TGTGCCAGCACCGAGGGGAAAGCCGACACCGGGGAGCTGTTTTTT,CASTEGKADTGELFF
NA,TRBV5-5,NA,TRBJ2-6,TGTGCCAGCACCGAAATAGGGCCCAACTCTGGGGCCAACGTCCTGACTTTC,CASTEIGPNSGANVLTF
NA,TRBV5-1,TRBD2,TRBJ2-1,TGCGCCAGCAGCTTGGATATAGCGGGAGGATACAATGAGCAGTTCTTC,CASSLDIAGGYNEQFF
NA,TRBV6-4,NA,TRBJ2-1,TGTGCCAGCAGTGACTTGTCTACCGGTAAGCGGTTCTTC,CASSDLSTGKRFF
NA,TRBV29-1,NA,TRBJ2-2,TGCAGCGTTGATGCGGGACCGAACACCGGGGAGCTGTTTTTT,CSVDAGPNTGELFF
NA,TRBV5-1,NA,TRBJ1-2,TGCGCCAGCAGCTTGTTTGGCGCCATTAATCGGGGCTACACCTTC,CASSLFGAINRGYTF
NA,TRBV13,TRBD1,TRBJ1-1,TGTGCCAGCAGCGGACAGGAGAACACTGAAGCTTTCTTT,CASSGQENTEAFF
NA,TRBV18,TRBD1,TRBJ1-4,TGTGCCAGCTCACAAACACAGGGACAGGGAAATGAAAAACTGTTTTTT,CASSQTQGQGNEKLFF
NA,TRBV7-9,NA,TRBJ2-2,TGTGCCAGCAGCCTTCCGGCGACCGGGGAGCTGTTTTTT,CASSLPATGELFF
NA,TRBV6-5,NA,TRBJ1-1,TGTGCCAGCAGTTACGAGGGGGTAAGGGAAGCTTTCTTT,CASSYEGVREAFF
NA,TRBV4-3,TRBD1,TRBJ2-1,TGCGCCAGCAGCCCGGACAGGGGGCAAAGCGGGAGCTACAATGAGCAGTTCTTC,CASSPDRGQSGSYNEQFF
NA,TRBV9,NA,TRBJ2-2,TGTGCCAGCAGCGTAAGGCAGGGATCCACCGGGGAGCTGTTTTTT,CASSVRQGSTGELFF
once,TRBV9,NA,TRBJ1-1,TGTGCCAGCAGCGTCCGCCTCGAGAACACTGAAGCTTTCTTT,CASSVRLENTEAFF
NA,TRBV7-2,NA,TRBJ2-5,TGTGCCAGCGAAAGGAGGGGGGGGTTCCTTGAAGAGACCCAGTACTTC,CASERRGGFLEETQYF
NA,TRBV30,NA,TRBJ2-1,TGTGCCTGGAGCCTAGGGAATGAGCAGTTCTTC,CAWSLGNEQFF